This TCR beta chain was sequenced in a study of blood T cells in healthy people across ages. Overall study results and limits: Roughly linear age-related decline in beta diversity appeared, significant by age 40.

Peripheral blood from each donor was collected in a volume of 8 to 10 milliliters. No fewer than 6.5 million PBMCs went into each sample. The amount of total RNA extracted per sample was at least 6 micrograms. With a J-beta primer mix and a sample-barcoded 5' primer, a second PCR ran about 6 to 11 cycles. TCRdb processed the 5' RACE reads anew with MiXCR; each CDR3 protein has one entry. Seen here are 1.5 million to 2 million distinct CDR3 sequences, 25% to 30% observed once, and the top ten hold approximately 7.7%. This clonotype turned up a few times. Its antigen remains unidentified. What was sequenced was blood. This receptor was taken from a young woman in good health.

DNA of the CDR3: TGTGCCAGCAGCATCACCGGGACACGGTATGGCTACACCTTC. This translates into CASSITGTRYGYTF. J is TRBJ1-2 and V is TRBV13; D is possibly TRBD1 (6 bases). The germline V gene encodes CDR1 PRHDT and CDR2 FYEKMQ (reference sequence). This CDR3 contains 14 residues. Trimming took 5 bases from V and 5 from J, leaving 15 bases between them.